The 23 T cell receptor beta chains below all came from one sample that was sequenced in a study of blood T cell repertoires in COVID-19. Clones were sequenced by immunoSEQ multiplex PCR, and TCRdb holds only the in-frame ones, with some missing. The sample lists roughly 190,000 clones, less than 85% occurring once. The specimen was PBMCs or T cells enriched from blood (not recorded which). Receptors originate from a woman aged 25 to 45 who had recovered from COVID-19.

The chain is built from TRBV5-5 and TRBJ1-5; 7 bases map to TRBD1. V lost 3 bases to trimming and J lost 1 base; unmatched junction nucleotides: 4. This CDR3 is built from 15 residues. The germline V gene encodes CDR1 SGHKS and CDR2 YYEKEE (reference sequence). CDR3 loop: CASSWGQNSNQPQHF. CDR3 DNA sequence: TGTGCCAGCAGCTGGGGACAGAACAGCAATCAGCCCCAGCATTTT.

This rearrangement joins TRBV7-8 to TRBJ1-2, with 8 bases matching TRBD1. With V trimmed by 3 bases and J by 2 bases, 8 bases remained unmatched. There are 16 residues in the CDR3. Per germline, CDR1 SGHVS and CDR2 FQNEAQ. The CDR3 reads CASSLDRDRSNYGYTF. The CDR3 region has the DNA TGTGCCAGCAGCTTGGACCGGGACAGGAGCAACTATGGCTACACCTTC. The variable domain in full, with the rest retrieved from reference TRBV7-8 and TRBJ1-2, is GAGVSQSPRYKVAKRGQDVALRCDPISGHVSLFWYQQALGQGPEFLTYFQNEAQLDKSGLPSDRFFAERPEGSVSTLKIQRTQQEDSAVYLCASSLDRDRSNYGYTFGSGTRLTVV.

The chain uses TRBV19 and TRBJ2-5, with 9 bases identical to TRBD2. The CDR3 length is 16 residues. After removal of 5 bases from V and 1 base from J, the junction contained 8 bases not matched to a gene. CDR1 is LNHDA and CDR2 is SQIVND in the germline V gene (reference sequence). This CDR3 is CASSSLAGDFQETQYF. The CDR3 coding sequence is TGTGCCAGTAGTTCCTTAGCGGGGGATTTCCAAGAGACCCAGTACTTC.

The V and J genes are TRBV29-1 and TRBJ1-1; 8 bases map to TRBD1. V lost 5 bases, J lost 0 bases, and 5 bases stayed unmatched. The CDR3 contains 14 residues. Germline V gene data show CDR1 as SQVTM and CDR2 as ANQGSEA. CDR3 in DNA: TGCAGCGTTCTGGACAGGGTTCTGAACACTGAAGCTTTCTTT. It specifies CSVLDRVLNTEAFF. Drawing the rest from reference TRBV29-1 and TRBJ1-1, the complete variable domain is SAVISQKPSRDICQRGTSLTIQCQVDSQVTMMFWYRQQPGQSLTLIATANQGSEATYESGFVIDKFPISRPNLTFSTLTVSNMSPEDSSIYLCSVLDRVLNTEAFFGQGTRLTVV.

The chain couples TRBV10-2 to TRBJ2-2, with D perhaps matching TRBD2 (6 bases). Trimming removed 3 bases from V and 5 bases from J, with 10 bases in between. The germline gives CDR1 WSHSY, CDR2 SAAADI. The CDR3 is made up of 14 amino acids. The CDR3 sequence is CASSDAGTTGELFF. As DNA, the CDR3 is TGCGCCAGCAGTGACGCAGGGACTACCGGGGAGCTGTTTTTT.

Notes on this clone: The sample holds other DNA sequences that translate to the same CDR3. The V gene is TRBV7-2, the J gene TRBJ2-7; the D is unclear. This CDR3 is built from 12 residues. Trimming took off 3 bases at V and 0 bases at J, with 3 bases between the two ends. Germline lookup yields CDR1 SGHTA and CDR2 FQGNSA. The CDR3 nucleotides read TGTGCCAGCAGCTTGAGCTCCTACGAGCAGTACTTC. Translating it yields CASSLSSYEQYF.

The chain carries TRBV7-9 and TRBJ2-2; 7 bases match TRBD1. The ends lost 1 base at V and 1 base at J; junction bases unmatched: 9. The germline V gene encodes CDR1 SEHNR and CDR2 FQNEAQ (reference sequence). This CDR3 contains 18 residues. CDR3 sequence (DNA): TGTGCCAGCAGCTTAGACAGGGGAAGGAATATGAACACCGGGGAGCTGTTTTTT. Amino acids: CASSLDRGRNMNTGELFF.

CDR3 nucleotides: TGTGCCACCCTCCCGGGACAGGGAGTTACGGAAGCTTTCTTT. As protein: CATLPGQGVTEAFF. V usage is TRBV28 and J usage is TRBJ1-1, with 9 bases fitting TRBD1. The CDR3 has 14 residues. Per germline, CDR1 MDHEN and CDR2 SYDVKM. J lost 8 bases, V lost 10 bases, and 14 bases had no gene match.

This chain links TRBV24-1 with TRBJ1-2; TRBD1 aligns across 9 bases. The CDR3 sequence is 16 residues long. CDR1 is KGHDR, CDR2 SFDVKD, per germline. J gave up 2 bases and V 2 bases, and 5 bases lay outside the gene matches. The CDR3 loop is CATSDSGTGPNYGYTF. The DNA of the CDR3 is TGTGCCACCAGTGATTCCGGGACAGGGCCCAACTATGGCTACACCTTC.

The genes are TRBV5-1 and TRBJ1-4; possibly TRBD1 for D (6 bases). CDR3 length: 15 residues. Germline loops: CDR1 SGHRS, CDR2 YFSETQ. The V end lost 4 bases, the J end lost 10 bases, and 20 bases lay between the germline ends. CDR3 DNA sequence: TGCGCCAGCAGCCCTTCAGGGGAAGTAACAGGAAAACTGTTTTTT. This gives the protein CASSPSGEVTGKLFF.

This clone was recorded a few times. The chain combines TRBV6-1 with TRBJ2-7; 7 nucleotides agree with TRBD1. The CDR3 loop spans 13 amino acids. V was clipped by 2 bases and J by 7 bases; unmatched bases: 5. Germline V gene data show CDR1 as MNHNS and CDR2 as SASEGT. The CDR3 DNA sequence: TGTGCCAGCAGTGAATACAGGGGAGAGGAGCAGTACGTC. It encodes CASSEYRGEEQYV.

The V call is TRBV5-8, the J call TRBJ1-5; D may be TRBD1 (5 bases). Trimming stripped 4 bases from V and 3 bases from J, with 17 bases between. The CDR3 spans 16 residues. Germline CDR1 is SGHTS and CDR2 is YDEGEE. The CDR3 region has the DNA TGTGCCAGCAGCCCCGGATTGAGGGACTTCAATCAGCCCCAGCATTTT. This translates into CASSPGLRDFNQPQHF.

This sequence joins TRBV28 and TRBJ2-7, with D possibly matching TRBD1 (6 bases). The CDR3 has 16 residues. Trimming took 7 bases from V and 1 from J, leaving 20 bases between them. Germline CDR1 reads MDHEN; CDR2 reads SYDVKM. The CDR3 is CASTMRTATLSYEQYF. CDR3 DNA sequence: TGTGCCAGCACAATGAGGACAGCCACCTTATCCTACGAGCAGTACTTC.

Points on this clone: The junction and the germline gene differ at one end; a read error may be behind it. In DNA, the CDR3 is TGTGCTAGCAGCCCTAGGTCGGGAAACACCATATATTTT. Protein sequence: CASSPRSGNTIYF. The chain carries TRBV7-7 and TRBJ1-3; D is undetermined. Germline CDR1 is SSHAT and CDR2 is FNYEAQ (reference sequence). This CDR3 is 13 amino acids long.

This clone was counted at least ten times. The chain combines TRBV4-2 with TRBJ2-4; D might be TRBD2 (5 bases). The CDR3 is made up of 17 amino acids. Germline values: CDR1 LGHNA, CDR2 YNFKEQ. The germline V and J ends were trimmed by 4 bases and 0 bases, with 16 bases remaining between them. CDR3 coding DNA: TGTGCCAGCAGCCTCATCACCGAGGGAATAGCCAAAAACATTCAGTACTTC. The encoded protein is CASSLITEGIAKNIQYF.

The chain couples TRBV21-1 to TRBJ2-7; the DNA was not used to check the table's D call, TRBD1. TRBV21-1 is a known pseudogene. The CDR3 sequence is 14 residues long. The CDR3, as DNA: TGTGCCAGCAGCATGGGGACAGTATCCCACGAGCAGTACGTC. It is translated as CASSMGTVSHEQYV.

The chain employs TRBV4-1 and TRBJ2-7, with D possibly TRBD1 on 6 matching bases. The CDR3 runs 17 residues. Trimming removed 1 base at V and 0 bases at J, with 16 bases between. Germline V CDR1 and CDR2: MGHRA, YSYEKL. CDR3 in DNA: TGCGCCAGCAGCCAAGGGACCGGGACACTGAGCTCCTACGAGCAGTACTTC. Protein product: CASSQGTGTLSSYEQYF.

The CDR3 reads CATSRGLSGGGTDTQYF. CDR3 sequence (DNA): TGTGCCACCAGCAGGGGACTTAGCGGGGGAGGCACAGATACGCAGTATTTT. The rearrangement links TRBV15 to TRBJ2-3, with 9 bases aligning to TRBD2. The CDR3 spans 17 residues. Unmatched junction bases numbered 8, after V lost 3 bases and J lost 1 base. Germline V gives CDR1 LNHNV, CDR2 YYDKDF (reference sequence).

V and J are TRBV5-1 and TRBJ1-6, with TRBD1 matching over 7 bases. The CDR3 loop spans 16 amino acids. The J segment lost 10 bases and the V segment lost 4 bases, leaving 14 bases of the junction unmatched. Germline CDR1 SGHRS, CDR2 YFSETQ. This CDR3 is CASSTAGTDPRSPLHF. CDR3 coding DNA: TGCGCCAGCAGCACGGCGGGGACAGACCCCCGGTCACCCCTCCACTTT.

This clone appeared a single time. The chain combines TRBV5-4 with TRBJ2-5, with a weak D call TRBD2 (5 bases). Trimming removed 3 bases from V and 1 base from J, with 13 bases in between. In germline, CDR1 is SGHNT, CDR2 YYREEE (reference sequence). The CDR3 spans 15 residues. The CDR3: CASSSPVSVQETQYF. In nucleotides, the CDR3 is TGTGCCAGCAGCTCGCCCGTTAGCGTCCAAGAGACCCAGTACTTC. Variable domain in full (rest from reference TRBV5-4 and TRBJ2-5): ETGVTQSPTHLIKTRGQQVTLRCSSQSGHNTVSWYQQALGQGPQFIFQYYREEENGRGNFPPRFSGLQFPNYSSELNVNALELDDSALYLCASSSPVSVQETQYFGPGTRLLVL.

The chain employs TRBV19 and TRBJ2-2; TRBD1 matches at 7 bases. The V gene's germline CDR1 is LNHDA and CDR2 SQIVND (reference sequence). The CDR3 extends over 18 amino acids. With 9 bases clipped from V and 1 base from J, the junction kept 17 bases outside the gene matches. The CDR3 DNA reads as TGTGCCAGCACAAGAACGACAGGGACCACCTTGAACACCGGGGAGCTGTTTTTT. This translates into CASTRTTGTTLNTGELFF.

Written as DNA, the CDR3 is TGTGCCAGCTCACCAAGTGTCAGGGACACTGAAGCTTTCTTT. Protein: CASSPSVRDTEAFF. The rearrangement links TRBV18 to TRBJ1-1; tentative D call: TRBD1 (5 bases). The germline gives CDR1 KGHSH, CDR2 LQKENI. The ends were cut back, 2 bases at V and 3 bases at J, with 10 bases in the middle. The CDR3 runs 14 residues.

The V call is TRBV5-6, the J call TRBJ1-5, with 9 bases fitting TRBD1. V trimming: 4 bases; J trimming: 4 bases; junction bases outside the gene matches: 3. The CDR3 is 14 amino acids. Per the germline V gene, CDR1 is SGHDT and CDR2 is YYEEEE. This CDR3 reads CASSPDRGNQPQHF. In DNA, the CDR3 is TGTGCCAGCAGCCCGGACAGGGGTAATCAGCCCCAGCATTTT.